The next 21 T cell receptor beta chains were all read from a single sample in a study of identical twins. TCRdb itself ran the 5' RACE reads through MiXCR, one entry per CDR3 protein. The sample has around 250,000 distinct CDR3 sequences, roughly 13% seen once. The sample also formed part of further work on yellow fever vaccine responses in identical twins.

Sequenced input: memory (CD45RO+) T cells sorted from blood. The receptors were sampled from a woman aged 18-35 years in good health.

This clonotype came up many times. J is TRBJ2-5 and V is TRBV25-1, with D perhaps matching TRBD2 (5 bases). This CDR3 has 14 residues. V was pared by 1 base and J by 2 bases, with 8 bases between. Germline V CDR1 and CDR2: MGHDK, SYGVNS. The CDR3 here is CASSELGSQETQYF. The CDR3 bases are TGTGCCAGCAGTGAATTGGGGAGTCAAGAGACCCAGTACTTC.

V and J are TRBV4-3 and TRBJ2-1, with 11 bases matching TRBD2. The length of the CDR3 is 17 residues. From germline, CDR1 is LGHNA and CDR2 YSLEER. Losses at the gene ends were 0 bases for V and 9 bases for J; bases not matched to a gene: 10. The CDR3 here is CASSQDRWLAGGGEQFF. CDR3 nucleotide sequence: TGCGCCAGCAGCCAAGATCGTTGGCTAGCGGGAGGCGGTGAGCAGTTCTTC.

Only a few counts were recorded for this clonotype. The rearrangement joins TRBV7-2 to TRBJ2-5; no clear D gene. The V end was cut by 5 bases, the J end by 5 bases, with 12 bases between. CDR1 is SGHTA and CDR2 is FQGNSA in the germline V gene. The CDR3 length is 13 residues. For the CDR3, the DNA is TGTGCCAGCAGCCCCACCCCTAGGGAGACCCAGTACTTC. The encoded protein is CASSPTPRETQYF.

The rearrangement joins TRBV19 to TRBJ2-3, with 7 bases identical to TRBD1. Germline trimming cut 2 bases from V and 2 bases from J; bases unmatched to any gene: 4. This CDR3 region has 15 residues. Germline V gives CDR1 LNHDA, CDR2 SQIVND (reference sequence). Here the CDR3 DNA reads TGTGCCAGTAGTATACTGGGACAGACCACAGATACGCAGTATTTT. Its protein is CASSILGQTTDTQYF.

CDR3 region: CASSITGGGSLYNEQFF. CDR3 sequence (DNA): TGTGCCAGCAGTATAACAGGTGGCGGGAGCCTTTACAATGAGCAGTTCTTC. The V call is TRBV5-4, the J call TRBJ2-1; 7 bases are a match to TRBD2. V was clipped by 5 bases and J by 4 bases; unmatched bases: 15. From germline, CDR1 is SGHNT and CDR2 YYREEE (reference sequence). This CDR3 region has 17 residues.

The chain couples TRBV7-6 to TRBJ2-5, with D tentatively TRBD1 (5 bases). Germline CDR1 is SGHVS and CDR2 is FNYEAQ. V was clipped by 8 bases and J by 5 bases, with 9 bases between them. The CDR3 is 11 amino acids. CDR3 DNA sequence: TGTGCCAGCGGACATGGGGAGACCCAGTACTTC. Protein sequence: CASGHGETQYF.

This chain joins TRBV19 and TRBJ1-2; TRBD1 aligns across 7 bases. The CDR3 extends over 15 amino acids. V dropped 5 bases and J dropped 0; count of bases not matched to a gene: 6. The V gene's germline CDR1 is LNHDA and CDR2 SQIVND (reference sequence). As DNA, the CDR3 is TGTGCCAGTAGTCCCGGACAGGCCTCTAACTATGGCTACACCTTC. It codes for CASSPGQASNYGYTF.

The chain couples TRBV6-6 to TRBJ2-5, with 7 bases matching TRBD1. The length of the CDR3 is 13 residues. V was pared by 7 bases and J by 3 bases, with 5 bases of the junction left unmatched. Germline loops: CDR1 MNHNY, CDR2 SVGAGI (reference sequence). In DNA form, the CDR3 reads TGTGCCAGCACGTGGGACAGCAAAGAGACCCAGTACTTC. It specifies CASTWDSKETQYF.

This clonotype was seen ten or more times. One end of the junction fails to match germline, which may point to a read error. The chain employs TRBV5-1 and TRBJ2-3; TRBD1 or TRBD2 may be the D gene (6 bases each). Germline CDR1 is SGHRS and CDR2 is YFSETQ. CDR3 length equals 14 residues. In DNA, the CDR3 is TGTGCCAGCAGTTTAGGGGGGAGTACAGATACGCAGTATTTT. Protein sequence: CASSLGGSTDTQYF.

The rearrangement uses TRBV27 and TRBJ1-1; D is unclear. This CDR3 is built from 15 residues. Germline lookup yields CDR1 MNHEY and CDR2 SMNVEV (reference sequence). V was pared by 6 bases and J by 0 bases, with 14 bases between. Here the CDR3 DNA reads TGTGCCAGCAGCCCGACAATCTCCATGAACACTGAAGCTTTCTTT. Its translation: CASSPTISMNTEAFF.

This clonotype has at least ten counts. The chain links TRBV11-2 to TRBJ1-2, with D perhaps TRBD1 (5 bases). The germline V gene encodes CDR1 SGHAT and CDR2 FQNNGV. CDR3 length: 13 residues. Between the trimmed V and J ends, which lost 1 base and 4 bases, there was a span of 7 bases. The CDR3 nucleotides are TGTGCCAGCAGCTTAGGAGGGGTCTATGGCTACACCTTC. Encoded protein: CASSLGGVYGYTF. The full variable domain, in which reference TRBV11-2 and TRBJ1-2 provide the parts outside the CDR3, is EAGVAQSPRYKIIEKRQSVAFWCNPISGHATLYWYQQILGQGPKLLIQFQNNGVVDDSQLPKDRFSAERLKGVDSTLKIQPAKLEDSAVYLCASSLGGVYGYTFGSGTRLTVV.

A remark on this clonotype: A much larger clone sits a single nucleotide away, making a read error possible. The chain links TRBV3-2 to TRBJ2-3; the D segment call TRBD2 is taken from the table without a DNA check. TRBV3-2 represents a pseudogene. This CDR3 is 18 amino acids long. The CDR3 sequence is CASCQRGTSGGLTDTQYF. The CDR3 bases are TGTGCCAGCTGCCAGAGAGGGACTAGCGGGGGCCTCACAGATACGCAGTATTTT.

This clonotype occurred many times. This sequence joins TRBV7-3 and TRBJ2-3; 7 bases align to TRBD2. V gave up 4 bases and J gave up 0 bases; unmatched junction bases: 10. CDR1 is SGHTA and CDR2 is FQGTGA in the germline V gene. This CDR3 is 17 amino acids long. CDR3 nucleotide sequence: TGTGCCAGCAGCTCCCCCCTAATGGGGGGGAGCACAGATACGCAGTATTTT. Translation: CASSSPLMGGSTDTQYF.

The sample holds a few counts of this clonotype. The V gene is TRBV19, the J gene TRBJ2-1, with D maybe TRBD1 (6 bases). The ends were cut back, 5 bases at V and 3 bases at J, with 14 bases in the middle. The germline V gene has CDR1 LNHDA and CDR2 SQIVND (reference sequence). The CDR3 runs to 15 residues. This CDR3 is CASSSGTSFYNEQFF. In nucleotides, the CDR3 is TGTGCCAGTAGTTCCGGGACATCCTTCTACAATGAGCAGTTCTTC.

This chain connects TRBV9 to TRBJ2-1; D remains ambiguous. Between the trimmed V and J ends, which lost 0 bases and 8 bases, there was a span of 15 bases. The CDR3 has 15 amino acids. Germline V gene lookup returns CDR1 SGDLS and CDR2 YYNGEE. The CDR3 loop is CASSVEVKGTDEQFF. In DNA form, the CDR3 reads TGTGCCAGCAGCGTAGAGGTAAAAGGAACCGATGAGCAGTTCTTC.

This chain links TRBV5-6 with TRBJ2-1; 8 nucleotides align to TRBD1. Germline values: CDR1 SGHDT, CDR2 YYEEEE. This CDR3 region has 15 residues. The junction had 8 bases not matched to a gene; V was cut back by 4 bases and J by 5 bases. CDR3 in DNA: TGTGCCAGCAGCGGACAGGGCCTCGGACACAATGAGCAGTTCTTC. Its protein is CASSGQGLGHNEQFF.

This clonotype was seen more than once but under ten times. This chain connects TRBV5-1 to TRBJ2-2, with D hard to call. The CDR3 loop spans 14 amino acids. Germline CDR1 is SGHRS and CDR2 is YFSETQ. V was clipped by 2 bases and J by 4 bases, with 9 bases between them. The DNA of the CDR3 is TGCGCCAGCAGCTTATCGAAGACCACCGGGGAGCTGTTTTTT. It is translated as CASSLSKTTGELFF.

This clonotype was recorded at least ten times. This chain links TRBV5-6 with TRBJ1-3, with D uncertain. V was cut by 1 base and J by 1 base, with 9 bases left in between. Looked up from germline, CDR1 is SGHDT and CDR2 is YYEEEE. This CDR3 comprises 15 residues. CDR3 region: CASSLPGLSGNTIYF. Written as DNA, the CDR3 is TGTGCCAGCAGCTTGCCTGGGCTTTCTGGAAACACCATATATTTT.

This clonotype has more than one count but fewer than ten. V and J are TRBV7-2 and TRBJ2-1; TRBD2 matches 7 bases. The V gene end was trimmed by 2 bases and the J gene end by 8 bases; junction bases not matched to a gene: 15. CDR1 SGHTA and CDR2 FQGNSA come from the germline V gene. The CDR3 totals 17 residues. CDR3 nucleotide sequence: TGTGCCAGCAGCTTAAAAGGTGGACTAGTCTGGGGGTATGAGCAGTTCTTC. This codes for CASSLKGGLVWGYEQFF.

The gene calls are TRBV5-1 and TRBJ1-3, with D tentatively TRBD1 (6 bases). Germline CDR1 SGHRS, CDR2 YFSETQ. CDR3 length: 15 residues. With 3 bases removed from V and 2 bases from J, the gap between germline ends came to 12 bases. In DNA, the CDR3 is TGCGCCAGCAGCTACTATGGACAGCCTGGAAACACCATATATTTT. Translating it yields CASSYYGQPGNTIYF.

This clonotype turned up a few times. The CDR3 sequence is CASSFSVQETQYF. The CDR3 DNA is TGCGCCAGCAGCTTTTCAGTTCAAGAGACCCAGTACTTC. V usage is TRBV5-1 and J usage is TRBJ2-5; D gene unclear. The CDR3 has 13 residues. The V and J ends lost 2 bases and 2 bases respectively, with 7 bases between them. Germline CDR1 SGHRS, CDR2 YFSETQ.